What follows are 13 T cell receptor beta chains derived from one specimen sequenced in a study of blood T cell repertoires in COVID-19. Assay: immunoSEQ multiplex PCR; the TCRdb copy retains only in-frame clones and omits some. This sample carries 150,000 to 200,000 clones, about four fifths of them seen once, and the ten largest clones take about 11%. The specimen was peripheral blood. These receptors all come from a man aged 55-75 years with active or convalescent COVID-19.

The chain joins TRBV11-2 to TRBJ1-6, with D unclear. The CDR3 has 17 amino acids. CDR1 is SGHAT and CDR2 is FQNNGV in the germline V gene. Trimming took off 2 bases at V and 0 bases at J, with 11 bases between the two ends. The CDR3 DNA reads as TGTGCCAGCAGCTTACAGTCAGGAAGCTCCTATAATTCACCCCTCCACTTT. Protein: CASSLQSGSSYNSPLHF.

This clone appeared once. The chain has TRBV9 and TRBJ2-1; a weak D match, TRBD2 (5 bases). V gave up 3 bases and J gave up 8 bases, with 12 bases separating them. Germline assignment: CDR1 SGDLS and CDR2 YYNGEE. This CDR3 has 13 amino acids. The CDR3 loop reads CASSGASRYEQFF. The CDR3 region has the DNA TGTGCCAGCAGCGGGGCTAGCCGGTATGAGCAGTTCTTC.

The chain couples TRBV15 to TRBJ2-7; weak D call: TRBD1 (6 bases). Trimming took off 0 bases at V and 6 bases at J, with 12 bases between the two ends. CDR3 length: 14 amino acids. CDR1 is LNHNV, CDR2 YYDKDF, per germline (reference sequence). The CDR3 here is CATSRDGQTGEQYF. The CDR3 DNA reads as TGTGCCACCAGCAGAGACGGGCAGACAGGCGAGCAGTACTTC.

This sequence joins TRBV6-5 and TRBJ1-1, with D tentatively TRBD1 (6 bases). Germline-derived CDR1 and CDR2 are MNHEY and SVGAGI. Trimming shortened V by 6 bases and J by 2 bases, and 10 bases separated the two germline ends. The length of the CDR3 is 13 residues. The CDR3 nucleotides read TGTGCCAGCAGCGACAGGATAAACACTGAAGCTTTCTTT. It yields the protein CASSDRINTEAFF.

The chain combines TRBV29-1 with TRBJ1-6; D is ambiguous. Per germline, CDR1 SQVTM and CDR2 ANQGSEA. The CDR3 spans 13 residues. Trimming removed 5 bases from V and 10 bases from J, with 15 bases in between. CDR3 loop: CSVWEAPGSPLHF. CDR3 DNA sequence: TGCAGCGTTTGGGAGGCTCCGGGGTCACCCCTCCACTTT.

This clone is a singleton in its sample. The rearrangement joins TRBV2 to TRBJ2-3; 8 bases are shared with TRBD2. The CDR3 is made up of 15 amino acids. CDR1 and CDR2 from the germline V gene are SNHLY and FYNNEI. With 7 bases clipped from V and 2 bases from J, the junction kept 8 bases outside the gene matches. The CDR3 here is CASKPRGVPTDTQYF. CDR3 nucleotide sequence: TGTGCCAGCAAGCCGCGGGGGGTTCCCACAGATACGCAGTATTTT.

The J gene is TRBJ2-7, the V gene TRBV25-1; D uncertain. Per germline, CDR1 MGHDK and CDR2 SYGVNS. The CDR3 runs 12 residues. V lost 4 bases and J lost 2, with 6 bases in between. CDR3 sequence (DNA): TGTGCCAGCAGTGGTGACACCTACGAGCAGTACTTC. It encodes CASSGDTYEQYF.

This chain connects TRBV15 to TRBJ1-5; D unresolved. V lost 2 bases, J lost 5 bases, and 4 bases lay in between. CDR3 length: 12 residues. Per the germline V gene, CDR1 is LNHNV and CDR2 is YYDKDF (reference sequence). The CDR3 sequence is CATSRYDQPQHF. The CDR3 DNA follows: TGTGCCACCAGCAGATATGATCAGCCCCAGCATTTT.

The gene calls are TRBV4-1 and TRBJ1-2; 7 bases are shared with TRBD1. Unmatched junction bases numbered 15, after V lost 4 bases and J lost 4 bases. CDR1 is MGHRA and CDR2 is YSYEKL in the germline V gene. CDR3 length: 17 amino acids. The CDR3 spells CASSRTVSEQGTYGYTF. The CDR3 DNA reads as TGCGCCAGCAGCCGGACTGTATCCGAACAGGGGACCTATGGCTACACCTTC.

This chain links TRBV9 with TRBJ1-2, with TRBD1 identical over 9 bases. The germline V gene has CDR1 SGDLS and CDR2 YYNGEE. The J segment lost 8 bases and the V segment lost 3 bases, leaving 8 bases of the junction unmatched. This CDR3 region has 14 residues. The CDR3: CASSASGTGIGYTF. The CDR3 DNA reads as TGTGCCAGCAGCGCATCCGGGACAGGGATCGGCTACACCTTC. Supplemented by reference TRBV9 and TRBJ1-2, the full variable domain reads DSGVTQTPKHLITATGQRVTLRCSPRSGDLSVYWYQQSLDQGLQFLIQYYNGEERAKGNILERFSAQQFPDLHSELNLSSLELGDSALYFCASSASGTGIGYTFGSGTRLTVV.

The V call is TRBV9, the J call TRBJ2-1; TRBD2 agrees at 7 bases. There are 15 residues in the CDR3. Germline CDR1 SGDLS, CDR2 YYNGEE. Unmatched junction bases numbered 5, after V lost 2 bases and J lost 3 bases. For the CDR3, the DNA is TGTGCCAGCAGCGTCGACAGCGGGAACTACAATGAGCAGTTCTTC. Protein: CASSVDSGNYNEQFF.

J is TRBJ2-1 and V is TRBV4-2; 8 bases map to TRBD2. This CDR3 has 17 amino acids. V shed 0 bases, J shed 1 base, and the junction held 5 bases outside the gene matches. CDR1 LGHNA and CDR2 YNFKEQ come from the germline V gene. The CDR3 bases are TGTGCCAGCAGCCAAGAGTCGGGAGGGTCGTCCTACAATGAGCAGTTCTTC. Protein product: CASSQESGGSSYNEQFF.

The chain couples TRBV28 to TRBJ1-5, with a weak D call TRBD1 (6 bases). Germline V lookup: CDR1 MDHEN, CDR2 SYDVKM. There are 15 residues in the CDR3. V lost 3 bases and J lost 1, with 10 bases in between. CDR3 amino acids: CASSFRGHSNQPQHF. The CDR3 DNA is TGTGCCAGCAGTTTCAGGGGACACAGCAATCAGCCCCAGCATTTT.